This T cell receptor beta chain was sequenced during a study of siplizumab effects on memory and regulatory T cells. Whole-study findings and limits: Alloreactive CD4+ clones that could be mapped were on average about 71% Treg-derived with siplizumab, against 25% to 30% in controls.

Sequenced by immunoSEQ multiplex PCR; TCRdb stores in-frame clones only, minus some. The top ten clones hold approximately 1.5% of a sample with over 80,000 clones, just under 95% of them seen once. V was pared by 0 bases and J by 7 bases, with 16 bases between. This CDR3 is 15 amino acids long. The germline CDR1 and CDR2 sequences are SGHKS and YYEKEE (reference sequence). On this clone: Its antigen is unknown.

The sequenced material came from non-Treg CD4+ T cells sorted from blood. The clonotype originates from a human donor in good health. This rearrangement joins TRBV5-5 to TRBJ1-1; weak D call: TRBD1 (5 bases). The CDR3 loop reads CASSLALGGYNEAFF. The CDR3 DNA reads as TGTGCCAGCAGCTTGGCCTTGGGGGGATATAATGAAGCTTTCTTT.